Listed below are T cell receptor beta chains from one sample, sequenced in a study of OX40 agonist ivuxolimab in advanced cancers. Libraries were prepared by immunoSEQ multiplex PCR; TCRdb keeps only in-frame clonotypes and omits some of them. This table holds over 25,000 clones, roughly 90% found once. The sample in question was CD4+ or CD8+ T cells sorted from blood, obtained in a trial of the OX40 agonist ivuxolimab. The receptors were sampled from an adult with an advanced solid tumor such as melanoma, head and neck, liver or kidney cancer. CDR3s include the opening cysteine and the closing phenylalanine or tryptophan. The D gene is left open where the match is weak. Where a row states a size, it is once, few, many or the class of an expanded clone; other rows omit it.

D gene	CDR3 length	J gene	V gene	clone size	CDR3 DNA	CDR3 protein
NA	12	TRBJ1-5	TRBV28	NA	TGTGCCAGCAGGGAGGGGGGGCAGCCCCAGCATTTT	CASREGGQPQHF
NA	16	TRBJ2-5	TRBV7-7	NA	TGTGCTAGCAGCTTGAGCCCGACAGGGAGGCAAGAGACCCAGTACTTC	CASSLSPTGRQETQYF
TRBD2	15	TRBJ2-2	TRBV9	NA	TGTGCCAGCAGCGTAGCGGGGGGGAACACCGGGGAGCTGTTTTTT	CASSVAGGNTGELFF
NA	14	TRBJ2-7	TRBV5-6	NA	TGTGCCAGCAGCCATGGACGGGGGAACTACGAGCAGTACTTC	CASSHGRGNYEQYF
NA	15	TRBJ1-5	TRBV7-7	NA	TGCGCCAGCAGCCAAGAGCCGGGGCTGAATCAGCCCCAGCATTTT	CASSQEPGLNQPQHF
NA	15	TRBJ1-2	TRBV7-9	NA	TGTGCCAGCAGCTTAGATCCGGGAAGATCGGATGGCTACACCTTC	CASSLDPGRSDGYTF
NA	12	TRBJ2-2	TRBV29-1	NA	TGCAGCGTTCAGCACGCAGCCGGGGAGCTGTTTTTT	CSVQHAAGELFF
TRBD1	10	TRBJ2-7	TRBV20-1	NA	TGCAGTGCTAGAGCCAGGGGGTTTTCCTTC	CSARARGFSF
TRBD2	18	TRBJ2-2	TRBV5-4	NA	TGTGCCAGCAGCTTGGGACTAGCGGGGGGGACTTACACCGGGGAGCTGTTTTTT	CASSLGLAGGTYTGELFF
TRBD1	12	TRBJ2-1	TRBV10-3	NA	TGTGCCATTGGGACAGGTCGTCTTGAGCAGTTCTTC	CAIGTGRLEQFF
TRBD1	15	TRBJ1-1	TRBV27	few	TGTGCCAGCACCGCTGACAGGGGAGGGTACACTGAAGCTTTCTTT	CASTADRGGYTEAFF
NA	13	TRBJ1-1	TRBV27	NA	TGTGCCAGCAGACCAACTGGGACACATGAAGCTTTCTTT	CASRPTGTHEAFF
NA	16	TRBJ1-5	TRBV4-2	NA	TGTGCCAGCAGCCAAGAGTATGGGGGTTCCAATCAGCCCCAGCATTTT	CASSQEYGGSNQPQHF
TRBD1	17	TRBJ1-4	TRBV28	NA	TGTGCCAGCAGTTTAACTCTTCCGACAGGGAGGTATGAAAAACTGTTTTTT	CASSLTLPTGRYEKLFF
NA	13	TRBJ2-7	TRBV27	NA	TGTGCCAGCAGTTTTTCGGGGGTGAACGAGCAGTACTTC	CASSFSGVNEQYF
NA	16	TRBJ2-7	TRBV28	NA	TGTGCCAGCAGTTTACCAAGCGACAGGAACTCCTACGAGCAGTACTTC	CASSLPSDRNSYEQYF
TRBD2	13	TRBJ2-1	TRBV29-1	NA	TGCAGCGTCGGGACTAGCGGGGCCAATGAGCAGTTCTTC	CSVGTSGANEQFF
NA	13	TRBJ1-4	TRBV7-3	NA	TGTGCCAGCAGCTCAATCCCCAATGAAAAACTGTTTTTT	CASSSIPNEKLFF
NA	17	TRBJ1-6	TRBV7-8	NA	TGTGCCAGCAGCCCCGGACTTCCTAGCTCCTATAATTCACCCCTCCACTTT	CASSPGLPSSYNSPLHF
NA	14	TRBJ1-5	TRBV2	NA	TGTGCCAGCAGTAGAGCGACGAGCAATCAGCCCCAGCATTTT	CASSRATSNQPQHF
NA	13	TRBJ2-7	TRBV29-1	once	TGCAGCGTTGAAGGGGTCCTCTCCTACGAGCAGTACTTC	CSVEGVLSYEQYF
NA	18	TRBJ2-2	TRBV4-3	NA	TGCGCCAGCAGCCAAGATCGGCGACAGGCAACGAACACCGGGGAGCTGTTTTTT	CASSQDRRQATNTGELFF
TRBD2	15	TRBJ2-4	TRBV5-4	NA	TGTGCCAGCAGCTTACCTGGACTAGCGGGGGACATTCAGTACTTC	CASSLPGLAGDIQYF
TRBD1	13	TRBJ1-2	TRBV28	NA	TGTGCCAGCAGTGTGACAGGGGGAGATGGCTACACCTTC	CASSVTGGDGYTF
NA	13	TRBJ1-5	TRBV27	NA	TGTGCCAGCAGTCAAGCCGGCAATCAGCCCCAGCATTTT	CASSQAGNQPQHF
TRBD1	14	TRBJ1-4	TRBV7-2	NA	TGTGCCAGCAGCCCTAGGGGGCGTGAAGAAAAACTGTTTTTT	CASSPRGREEKLFF
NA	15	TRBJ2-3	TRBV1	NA	TGCACCAGCAGCCAAGCCGGTGGCGGCACAGATACGCAGTATTTT	CTSSQAGGGTDTQYF
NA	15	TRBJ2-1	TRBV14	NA	TGTGCCAGCAGCCAAGATCCCGGGGCCCACAATGAGCAGTTCTTC	CASSQDPGAHNEQFF
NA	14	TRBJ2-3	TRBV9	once	TGTGCCAGCAGCCGGGAATACCTGACAGATACGCAGTATTTT	CASSREYLTDTQYF
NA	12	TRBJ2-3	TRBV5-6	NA	TGTGCCAGCAGCTTTACGGCAGATACGCAGTATTTT	CASSFTADTQYF
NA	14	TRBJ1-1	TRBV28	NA	TGTGCCAGCAGCCAATGGTCAGGGAACACTGAAGCTTTCTTT	CASSQWSGNTEAFF
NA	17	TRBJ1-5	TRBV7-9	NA	TGTGCCAGCAGCGTAGGGGTGGGGGCGCAGACTAATCAGCCCCAGCATTTT	CASSVGVGAQTNQPQHF
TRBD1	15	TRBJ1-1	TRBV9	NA	TGTGCCAGCAGCGTTGGGACAGGAGAACACACTGAAGCTTTCTTT	CASSVGTGEHTEAFF
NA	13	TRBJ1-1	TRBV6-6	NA	TGTGCCAGCAGTTACTCCGGGCCCACTGAAGCTTTCTTT	CASSYSGPTEAFF
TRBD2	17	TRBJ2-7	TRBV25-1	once	TGTGCCAGCAGTGAATATATAGTAAGCGGGGGTACCTACGAGCAGTACTTC	CASSEYIVSGGTYEQYF
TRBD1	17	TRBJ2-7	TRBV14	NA	TGTGCCAGCAGCCGAGCGGCTCCGGGACAGGGGGCCCACGAGCAGTACTTC	CASSRAAPGQGAHEQYF
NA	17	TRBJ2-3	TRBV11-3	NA	TGTGCCAGCAGCCCTCGGGGTGGAGGGGGCGCGGCAGATACGCAGTATTTT	CASSPRGGGGAADTQYF
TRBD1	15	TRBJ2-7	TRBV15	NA	TGTGCCACCAGCAGCAGGACAGGGAGCTCCTACGAGCAGTACTTC	CATSSRTGSSYEQYF
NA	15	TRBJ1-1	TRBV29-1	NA	TGCAGCGTTGAAGGGGGGGCAGAGCGGCGGACTGAAGCTTTCTTT	CSVEGGAERRTEAFF